What follows are 13 T cell receptor beta chains derived from one specimen sequenced in a study of T cells expressing NK-cell markers. TCRdb reanalyzed the 5' RACE reads, giving one entry per CDR3 protein sequence and no DNA. The sample shows over 120,000 distinct CDR3 sequences, and about 12% sits with its ten largest clones. The sequenced material came from blood T cells: a sorted CD56 or NKG2C T cell subset, CD4+ or CD8+ T cells, or bulk PBMC T cells (not recorded which). These receptors all stem from a young man in good health.

V and J are TRBV18 and TRBJ2-2. The CDR3 covers 13 residues. Germline V lookup: CDR1 KGHSH, CDR2 LQKENI. CDR3 sequence reads: CASPTNSTGELFF.

The rearrangement links TRBV2 to TRBJ2-2; with no DNA, the TCRdb D assignment of TRBD2 cannot be verified. The CDR3 is 13 amino acids. Germline lookup yields CDR1 SNHLY and CDR2 FYNNEI. CDR3 amino acids: CARTSGNTGELFF.

V usage is TRBV7-6 and J usage is TRBJ2-2; the D gene TCRdb calls, TRBD1, cannot be checked with no DNA. The CDR3 extends over 15 amino acids. Germline lookup yields CDR1 SGHVS and CDR2 FNYEAQ. The CDR3 sequence: CASSLVQGGTGELFF.

The chain links TRBV7-9 to TRBJ2-3; the TCRdb call, TRBD1, lacks DNA for checking. CDR3 length: 17 amino acids. The germline V gene encodes CDR1 SEHNR and CDR2 FQNEAQ (reference sequence). CDR3: CASSSGQGARGADTQYF. Filled out from reference TRBV7-9 and TRBJ2-3, the complete variable domain reads DTGVSQNPRHKITKRGQNVTFRCDPISEHNRLYWYRQTLGQGPEFLTYFQNEAQLEKSRLLSDRFSAERPKGSFSTLEIQRTEQGDSAMYLCASSSGQGARGADTQYFGPGTRLTVL.

J is TRBJ2-5 and V is TRBV11-2; TCRdb indicates TRBD1, and absent DNA this call remains unverified. CDR3 size: 15 residues. CDR1 is SGHAT and CDR2 is FQNNGV in the germline V gene. The CDR3 region is CASSPGRAGRETQYF.

The chain combines TRBV19 with TRBJ1-5; TCRdb reports TRBD1, a call that lacks DNA to check it against. This CDR3 contains 17 residues. Germline V CDR1 and CDR2: LNHDA, SQIVND (reference sequence). The CDR3 sequence: CASTVGSQGFNHQPQHF.

CDR3 residues: CASSVSVYTEAFF. The genes are TRBV2 and TRBJ1-1. Looked up from germline, CDR1 is SNHLY and CDR2 is FYNNEI. There are 13 residues in the CDR3.

The V and J genes are TRBV6-2 or TRBV6-3 and TRBJ2-1; TCRdb's D call of TRBD2 is untestable without DNA. CDR3 length equals 14 residues. From germline, CDR1 is MNHEY and CDR2 SVGEGT. This CDR3 is CASSFGLAGVEQFF.

The rearrangement uses TRBV28 and TRBJ2-7; the D gene TCRdb calls, TRBD1, cannot be checked with no DNA. This CDR3 is 12 amino acids long. Germline CDR1 is MDHEN and CDR2 is SYDVKM. The chain's CDR3 is CALGKGAGEQYF.

The chain combines TRBV5-6 with TRBJ2-7; TCRdb returns TRBD2, unconfirmable since there is no DNA. The CDR3 runs to 19 residues. Germline V gene data show CDR1 as SGHDT and CDR2 as YYEEEE. The CDR3 loop is CASSQSWDYTSGKLYEQYF.

The chain employs TRBV13 and TRBJ2-2; without DNA, the TCRdb call of TRBD2 cannot be checked. CDR1 is PRHDT, CDR2 FYEKMQ, per germline (reference sequence). The CDR3 length is 16 residues. CDR3 residues: CASSTVAGVGTGELFF. Filled out from reference TRBV13 and TRBJ2-2, the complete variable domain reads AAGVIQSPRHLIKEKRETATLKCYPIPRHDTVYWYQQGPGQDPQFLISFYEKMQSDKGSIPDRFSAQQFSDYHSELNMSSLELGDSALYFCASSTVAGVGTGELFFGEGSRLTVL.

The chain employs TRBV25-1 and TRBJ2-7. The CDR3 has 11 residues. Germline V gives CDR1 MGHDK, CDR2 SYGVNS. CDR3: CASSAGIEQYF.

V is TRBV7-9 and J is TRBJ2-3; TCRdb's D gene call, TRBD2, goes unchecked for lack of DNA. CDR3 length: 14 amino acids. Germline V lookup: CDR1 SEHNR, CDR2 FQNEAQ (reference sequence). CDR3 sequence reads: CASSPSADTDTQYF. Drawing the rest from reference TRBV7-9 and TRBJ2-3, the complete variable domain is DTGVSQNPRHKITKRGQNVTFRCDPISEHNRLYWYRQTLGQGPEFLTYFQNEAQLEKSRLLSDRFSAERPKGSFSTLEIQRTEQGDSAMYLCASSPSADTDTQYFGPGTRLTVL.